The source of this TCR beta chain is a study of T cells after yellow fever vaccination. Each CDR3 protein gets one entry after TCRdb re-called the 5' RACE reads with MiXCR. This table holds 360,000 or so distinct CDR3 sequences, around a tenth found once. The CDR3 has 16 amino acids. Germline V CDR1 and CDR2: SGHTA, FQGNSA. Trimming took 7 bases from V and 0 from J, leaving 16 bases between them. This clonotype showed up just a few times. The chain has TRBV7-2 and TRBJ2-1, with D perhaps TRBD2 (6 bases). The sample consisted of PBMCs, taken on the day of the first yellow fever vaccination. The clonotype comes from a man between 18 and 29 years old who received the YFV17D yellow fever vaccine. The CDR3 DNA reads TGTGCCAGCATCTTCGGGGGACCGAGCTCCTACAATGAGCAGTTCTTC. Translating it yields CASIFGGPSSYNEQFF.